This is a list of T cell receptor beta chains from one sample in a study of cytotoxic CD8 clonotypes in ibrutinib-treated CLL. Generated by immunoSEQ multiplex PCR, the TCRdb table keeps only in-frame clones and is missing some. The table shows 150,000 to 200,000 clones, with about 88% occurring only once. Sequenced material: PBMCs, taken at disease progression, from a patient treated with ibrutinib. The receptors stem from a human donor with chronic lymphocytic leukemia. Each CDR3 is given with its conserved first and last residue. D genes are given only for firm matches. Some rows mark clone size as missing; the rest say once, few, many or name a class of expanded clone.

abundance	len	j_gene	d_gene	v_gene	CDR3aa	CDR3nt
few	15	TRBJ1-2	.	TRBV28	CASSSRTDMPYGYTF	TGTGCCAGCAGCTCCCGAACGGACATGCCCTATGGCTACACCTTC
once	15	TRBJ1-1	TRBD1	TRBV2	CASLTGQVMNTEAFF	TGTGCCAGCCTGACGGGACAGGTCATGAACACTGAAGCTTTCTTT
.	15	TRBJ1-3	.	TRBV30	CAWSVSSLIRNTIYF	TGTGCCTGGAGTGTAAGCAGCCTGATACGAAACACCATATATTTT
.	15	TRBJ2-1	TRBD2	TRBV30	CAWSVLLAEHNEQFF	TGTGCCTGGAGTGTACTACTAGCGGAACACAATGAGCAGTTCTTC
.	15	TRBJ2-7	TRBD1	TRBV10-3	CAIRSQGESSYEQYF	TGTGCCATCAGATCACAGGGGGAGAGCTCCTACGAGCAGTACTTC
.	12	TRBJ2-7	TRBD2	TRBV19	CASSRDYYEQYF	TGTGCCAGTAGTAGGGACTACTACGAGCAGTACTTC
.	15	TRBJ1-2	.	TRBV11-1	CASSLSRGANYGYTF	TGTGCCAGCAGCTTAAGCAGGGGAGCTAACTATGGCTACACCTTC
.	17	TRBJ2-1	TRBD2	TRBV5-1	CASSRVAAGDSYNEQFF	TGCGCCAGCAGCCGGGTGGCTGCGGGGGACTCCTACAATGAGCAGTTCTTC
.	13	TRBJ2-7	TRBD1	TRBV25-1	CASSETGGDEQYF	TGTGCCAGCAGTGAAACAGGGGGTGACGAGCAGTACTTC
once	15	TRBJ2-5	TRBD2	TRBV30	CAWRERAGGKETQYF	TGTGCCTGGAGGGAGAGGGCGGGAGGAAAAGAGACCCAGTACTTC
.	18	TRBJ2-7	TRBD2	TRBV13	CASSLVGLAGPDKYEQYF	TGTGCCAGCAGCTTAGTCGGACTAGCGGGTCCGGACAAATACGAGCAGTACTTC
.	16	TRBJ1-3	.	TRBV2	CASSEVGTQRGNTIYF	TGTGCCAGCAGTGAGGTCGGGACACAAAGGGGAAACACCATATATTTT
.	13	TRBJ1-1	.	TRBV10-3	CAISWGRETEAFF	TGTGCCATTAGTTGGGGACGGGAAACTGAAGCTTTCTTT